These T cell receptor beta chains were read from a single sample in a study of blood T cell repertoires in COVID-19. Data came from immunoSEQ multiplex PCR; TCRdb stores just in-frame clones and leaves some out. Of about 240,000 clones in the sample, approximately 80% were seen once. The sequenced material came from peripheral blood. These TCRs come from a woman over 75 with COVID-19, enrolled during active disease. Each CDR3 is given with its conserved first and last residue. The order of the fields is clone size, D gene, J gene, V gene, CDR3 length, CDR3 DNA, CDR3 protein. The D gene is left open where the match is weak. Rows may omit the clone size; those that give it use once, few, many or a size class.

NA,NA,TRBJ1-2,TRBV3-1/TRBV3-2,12,TGTGCCAGCAGCTCCGGGGGGGGCGGCTACACCTTC,CASSSGGGGYTF
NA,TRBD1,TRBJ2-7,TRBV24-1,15,TGTGCCACCAGTGATCCCGGGACAGGGACCTACGAGCAGTACTTC,CATSDPGTGTYEQYF
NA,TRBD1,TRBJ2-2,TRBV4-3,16,TGCGCCAGCAGCCCTGGACAGGGGGCGCAGACCGGGGAGCTGTTTTTT,CASSPGQGAQTGELFF
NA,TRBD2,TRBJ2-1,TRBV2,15,TGTGCCAGCAGGGCAGCGGGGGGCCCTGGGGGTGAGCAGTTCTTC,CASRAAGGPGGEQFF
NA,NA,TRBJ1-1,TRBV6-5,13,TGTGCCAGCAGTCGTCAGGTTAACACTGAAGCTTTCTTT,CASSRQVNTEAFF
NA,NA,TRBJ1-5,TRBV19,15,TGTGCCAGTAGTACCCAAGTGGGGGGGGCCAAGCCCCAGCATTTT,CASSTQVGGAKPQHF
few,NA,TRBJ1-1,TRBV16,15,TGTGCCAGCAGCCAAACCCGGGACATGAACACTGAAGCTTTCTTT,CASSQTRDMNTEAFF
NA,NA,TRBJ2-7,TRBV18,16,TGTGCCAGCTCACCCCCCGGGGTAGCCGGAATGGGCGAGCAGTACTTC,CASSPPGVAGMGEQYF
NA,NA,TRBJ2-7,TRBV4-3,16,TGCGCCAGCAGCCAAGTTTGGGACTCCGACTTCTACGAGCAGTACTTC,CASSQVWDSDFYEQYF
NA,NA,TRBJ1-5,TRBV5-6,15,TGTGCCAGCAGCCGGTGGGTGACGGGGAATCAGCCCCAGCATTTT,CASSRWVTGNQPQHF
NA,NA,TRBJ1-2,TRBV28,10,TGTGCCAGCCGAGACACGTACTACACCTTC,CASRDTYYTF
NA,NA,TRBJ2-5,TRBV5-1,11,TGCGCCAGCAGTAGACAAGAGACCCAGTACTTC,CASSRQETQYF
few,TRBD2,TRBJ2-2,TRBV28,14,TGTGCCAGCAGTTTGGCGGGAGTAACCGGGGAGCTGTTTTTT,CASSLAGVTGELFF
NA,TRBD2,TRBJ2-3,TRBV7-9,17,TGTGCCAGCAGCTTAGGCGTAGGTCTAGCGGACACAGATACGCAGTATTTT,CASSLGVGLADTDTQYF
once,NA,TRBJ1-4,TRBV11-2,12,TGTGCCAGCAGCGCCAGTAATGAAAAACTGTTTTTT,CASSASNEKLFF
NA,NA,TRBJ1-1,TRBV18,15,TGTGCCAGCTCACCATCGGGGGTATTGAACACTGAAGCTTTCTTT,CASSPSGVLNTEAFF
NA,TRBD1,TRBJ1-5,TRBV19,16,TGTGCCAGCTCCTTGGACAGGGGCCCCAACAATCAGCCCCAGCATTTT,CASSLDRGPNNQPQHF
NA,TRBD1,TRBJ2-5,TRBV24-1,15,TGTGCCACCAGTGATTCACGGACAGGGGGAGAGACCCAGTACTTC,CATSDSRTGGETQYF
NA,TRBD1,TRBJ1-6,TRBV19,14,TGTGCCAGTAGAACAGGGGAGGACAATTCACCCCTCCACTTT,CASRTGEDNSPLHF
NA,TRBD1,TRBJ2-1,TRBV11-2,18,TGTGCCAGCAGCTTAGTAGGCGGGACAGGGTACTCCTACAATGAGCAGTTCTTC,CASSLVGGTGYSYNEQFF
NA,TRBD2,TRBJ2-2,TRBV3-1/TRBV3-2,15,TGTGCCAGCAGCCACCTCGGGGGGGGGACCGGGGAGCTGTTTTTT,CASSHLGGGTGELFF
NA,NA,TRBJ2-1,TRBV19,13,TGTGCCAGTGTCTCCCTTGTCTACAATGAGCAGTTCTTC,CASVSLVYNEQFF
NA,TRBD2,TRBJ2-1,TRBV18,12,TGTGCCAGCTCACCTAGCGGGGCGGGGCAGTTCTTC,CASSPSGAGQFF
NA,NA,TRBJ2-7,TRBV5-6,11,TGTGCCAGCAGCTTGGAGGGGGAGCAGTACTTC,CASSLEGEQYF
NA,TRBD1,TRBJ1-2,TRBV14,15,TGTGCCAGCAGCCAAGAGAATGACAGGGGAGGAGGCTACACCTTC,CASSQENDRGGGYTF
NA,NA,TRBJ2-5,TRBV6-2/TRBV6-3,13,TGTGCCAGCAGTTCGACAGGCCATGTGACCCAGTACTTC,CASSSTGHVTQYF
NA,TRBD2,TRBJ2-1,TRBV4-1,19,TGCGCCAGCAGCCAACAGACTAAGCGGGGGGGTGTAGCCCTCAATGAGCAGTTCTTC,CASSQQTKRGGVALNEQFF
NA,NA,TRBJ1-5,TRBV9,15,TGTGCCAGCAGCGTAGCTCCGGGTAGCAATCAGCCCCAGCATTTT,CASSVAPGSNQPQHF
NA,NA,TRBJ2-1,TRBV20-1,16,TGCAGTGCTAGTAAGTCCCTGACAGGGAGGACCTACGGGCAGTTCTTC,CSASKSLTGRTYGQFF
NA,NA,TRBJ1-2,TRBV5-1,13,TGCGCCAGCAGGGGCGGCAGGGCGGATGGCTACACCTTC,CASRGGRADGYTF
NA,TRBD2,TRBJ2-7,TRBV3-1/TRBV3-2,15,TGTGCCAGCAGCCAAGATCGGGGGAGGGGATACGAGCAGTACTTC,CASSQDRGRGYEQYF
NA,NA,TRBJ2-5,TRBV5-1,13,TGCGCCAGCAGCTTGGCTTACCAAGAGACCCAGTACTTC,CASSLAYQETQYF
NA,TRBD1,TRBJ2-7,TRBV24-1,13,TGTGCCACCCAGGACAGGGCCTTGAGGGAGCAGTACTTC,CATQDRALREQYF
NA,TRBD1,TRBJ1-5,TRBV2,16,TGTGCCAGCAGTGGACCGGGACAGGGGGCTAATCAGCCCCAGCATTTT,CASSGPGQGANQPQHF
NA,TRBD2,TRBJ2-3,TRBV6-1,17,TGTGCCAGCAGTGAAGACCTGGTAGCGGGGGCCACAGATACGCAGTATTTT,CASSEDLVAGATDTQYF
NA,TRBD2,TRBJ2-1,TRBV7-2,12,TGTGCCAGCAGCCCACCTAGCGGGGGTTGGTTCTTC,CASSPPSGGWFF
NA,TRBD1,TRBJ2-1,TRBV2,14,TGTGCCATCCTTGGGGCAGGGGGTAGCAATGAGCAGTTCTTC,CAILGAGGSNEQFF